Only a few counts were recorded for the clone carrying this T cell receptor beta chain. These data are taken from a study of early T cells in non-severe SARS-CoV-2 infection. MiXCR was run by TCRdb on the 5' RACE reads, yielding one entry per CDR3 protein. The sample consists of about 32,000 distinct CDR3 sequences, 5.2% of them appearing once. The junction had 8 bases not matched to a gene; V was cut back by 5 bases and J by 4 bases. Germline values: CDR1 SQVTM, CDR2 ANQGSEA. The CDR3 spans 14 residues. This TCR derives from an adult who was a healthcare worker with PCR-confirmed SARS-CoV-2 infection or an uninfected control (not recorded which). V gene TRBV29-1 combines with J gene TRBJ2-7; TRBD2 agrees at 10 bases. The sequencing sample was made of whole blood. The CDR3 nucleotides read TGCAGCGTTTTGGAACTAGCGGGAAGTTACGAGCAGTACTTC. It translates to CSVLELAGSYEQYF.